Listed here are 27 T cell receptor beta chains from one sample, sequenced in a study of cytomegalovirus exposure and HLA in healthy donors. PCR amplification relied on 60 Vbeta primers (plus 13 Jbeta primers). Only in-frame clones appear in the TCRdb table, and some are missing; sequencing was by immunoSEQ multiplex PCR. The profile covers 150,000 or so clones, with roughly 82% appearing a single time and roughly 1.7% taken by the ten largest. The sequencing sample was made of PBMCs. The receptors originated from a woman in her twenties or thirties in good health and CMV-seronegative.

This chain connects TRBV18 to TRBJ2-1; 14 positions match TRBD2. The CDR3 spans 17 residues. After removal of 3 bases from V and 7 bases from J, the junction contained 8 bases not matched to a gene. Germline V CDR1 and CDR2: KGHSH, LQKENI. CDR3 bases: TGTGCCAGCTCACCCGGGACTAGCGGGAGTAGTGGGAATGAGCAGTTCTTC. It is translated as CASSPGTSGSSGNEQFF. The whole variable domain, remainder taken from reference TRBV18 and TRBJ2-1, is NAGVMQNPRHLVRRRGQEARLRCSPMKGHSHVYWYRQLPEEGLKFMVYLQKENIIDESGMPKERFSAEFPKEGPSILRIQQVVRGDSAAYFCASSPGTSGSSGNEQFFGPGTRLTVL.

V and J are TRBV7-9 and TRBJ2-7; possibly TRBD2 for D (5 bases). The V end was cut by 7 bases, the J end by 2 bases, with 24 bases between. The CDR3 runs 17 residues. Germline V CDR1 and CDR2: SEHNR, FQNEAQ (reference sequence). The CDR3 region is CASTLSLVEGWAYEQYF. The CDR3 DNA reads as TGTGCCAGCACCCTCAGCTTAGTAGAGGGTTGGGCCTACGAGCAGTACTTC. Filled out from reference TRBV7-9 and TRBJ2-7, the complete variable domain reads DTGVSQNPRHKITKRGQNVTFRCDPISEHNRLYWYRQTLGQGPEFLTYFQNEAQLEKSRLLSDRFSAERPKGSFSTLEIQRTEQGDSAMYLCASTLSLVEGWAYEQYFGPGTRLTVT.

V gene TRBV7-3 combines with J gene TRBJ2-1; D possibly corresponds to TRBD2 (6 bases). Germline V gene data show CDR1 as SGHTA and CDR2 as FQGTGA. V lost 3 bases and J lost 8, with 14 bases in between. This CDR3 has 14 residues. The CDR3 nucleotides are TGTGCCAGCAGCTTTGCCCGGGGCGGGGATGAGCAGTTCTTC. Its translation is CASSFARGGDEQFF.

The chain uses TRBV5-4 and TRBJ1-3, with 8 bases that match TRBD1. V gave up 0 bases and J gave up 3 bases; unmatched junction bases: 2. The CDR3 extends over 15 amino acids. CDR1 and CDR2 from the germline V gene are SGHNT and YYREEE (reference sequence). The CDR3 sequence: CASSLGTGGGNTIYF. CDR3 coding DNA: TGTGCCAGCAGCTTGGGCACAGGGGGTGGAAACACCATATATTTT.

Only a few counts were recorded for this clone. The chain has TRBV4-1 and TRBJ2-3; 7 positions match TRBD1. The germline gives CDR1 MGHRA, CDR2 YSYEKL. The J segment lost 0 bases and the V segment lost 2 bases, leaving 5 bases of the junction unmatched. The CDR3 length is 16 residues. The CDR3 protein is CASSQQGQSSTDTQYF. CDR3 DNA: TGCGCCAGCAGCCAACAGGGACAGTCTAGCACAGATACGCAGTATTTT.

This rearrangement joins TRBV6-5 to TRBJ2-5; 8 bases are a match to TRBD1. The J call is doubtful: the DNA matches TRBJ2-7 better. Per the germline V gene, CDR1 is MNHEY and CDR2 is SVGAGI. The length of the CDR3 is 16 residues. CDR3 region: CASSYFPDRDSYEQYF. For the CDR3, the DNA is TGTGCCAGCAGTTACTTCCCGGACAGGGACTCCTACGAGCAGTACTTC.

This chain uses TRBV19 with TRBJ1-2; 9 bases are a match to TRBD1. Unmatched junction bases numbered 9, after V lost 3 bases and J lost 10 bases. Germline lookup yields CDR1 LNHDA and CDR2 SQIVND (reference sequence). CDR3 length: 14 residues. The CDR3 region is CASSMGQGISDYTF. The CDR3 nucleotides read TGTGCCAGTAGTATGGGACAGGGCATATCTGACTACACCTTC.

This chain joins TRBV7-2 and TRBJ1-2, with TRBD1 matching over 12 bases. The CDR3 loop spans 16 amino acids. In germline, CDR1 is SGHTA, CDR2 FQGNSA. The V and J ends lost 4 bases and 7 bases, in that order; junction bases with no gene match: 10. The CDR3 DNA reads TGTGCCAGCAGCTCACCGGGACAGGGGGCTCGGCTTGGCTACACCTTC. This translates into CASSSPGQGARLGYTF.

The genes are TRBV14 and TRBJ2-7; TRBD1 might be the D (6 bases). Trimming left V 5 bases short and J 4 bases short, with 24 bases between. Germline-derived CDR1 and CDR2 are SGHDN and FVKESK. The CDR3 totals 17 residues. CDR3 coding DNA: TGTGCCAGCAGCGCCTACGTCCCCGGGACAATTCCTTACGAGCAGTACTTC. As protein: CASSAYVPGTIPYEQYF.

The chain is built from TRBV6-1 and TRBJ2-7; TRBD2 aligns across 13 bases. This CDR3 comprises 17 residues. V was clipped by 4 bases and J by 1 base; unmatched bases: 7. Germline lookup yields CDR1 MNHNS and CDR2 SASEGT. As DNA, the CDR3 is TGTGCCAGCAGTGGTACTAGCGGGAGGGCCTTATCCTACGAGCAGTACTTC. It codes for CASSGTSGRALSYEQYF.

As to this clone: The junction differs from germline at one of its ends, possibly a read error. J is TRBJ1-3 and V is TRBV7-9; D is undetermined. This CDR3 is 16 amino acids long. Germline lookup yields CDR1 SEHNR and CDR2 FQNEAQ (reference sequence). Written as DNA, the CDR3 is TGTGCCAGCAGCTTAGCCGGGTCTCCCTCTGGAAACGCCATATATTTT. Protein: CASSLAGSPSGNAIYF.

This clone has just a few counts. Here the CDR3 DNA reads TGTGCCAGCAGCCCTTATTTAGGAGTGACCGAAAAACTGTTTTTT. Its translation is CASSPYLGVTEKLFF. This rearrangement joins TRBV7-2 to TRBJ1-4; D call uncertain. Trimming removed 5 bases at V and 8 bases at J, with 18 bases between. Germline-derived CDR1 and CDR2 are SGHTA and FQGNSA. The CDR3 runs to 15 residues.

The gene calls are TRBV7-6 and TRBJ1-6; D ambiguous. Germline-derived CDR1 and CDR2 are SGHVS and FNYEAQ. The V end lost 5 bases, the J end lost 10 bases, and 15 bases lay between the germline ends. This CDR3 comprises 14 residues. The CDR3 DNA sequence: TGTGCCAGCAGCCCTGGCGGGAGCGCGTCACCCCTCCACTTT. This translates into CASSPGGSASPLHF.

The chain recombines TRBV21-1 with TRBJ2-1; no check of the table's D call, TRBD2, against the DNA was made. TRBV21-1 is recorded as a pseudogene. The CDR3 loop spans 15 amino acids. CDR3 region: CASSNIRGSSNEQFF. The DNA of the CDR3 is TGTGCCAGCAGCAACATTCGGGGTTCAAGTAATGAGCAGTTCTTC.

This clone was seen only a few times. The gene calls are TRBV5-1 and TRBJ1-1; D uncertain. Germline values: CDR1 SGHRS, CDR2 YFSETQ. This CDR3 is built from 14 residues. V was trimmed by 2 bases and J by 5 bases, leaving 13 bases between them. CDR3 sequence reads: CASSLGLYGTEAFF. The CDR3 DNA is TGCGCCAGCAGCTTAGGACTCTATGGGACTGAAGCTTTCTTT.

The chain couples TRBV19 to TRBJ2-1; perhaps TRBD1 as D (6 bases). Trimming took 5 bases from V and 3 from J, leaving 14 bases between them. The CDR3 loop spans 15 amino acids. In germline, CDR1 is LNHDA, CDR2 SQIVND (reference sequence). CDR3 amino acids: CASSWDIRSYNEQFF. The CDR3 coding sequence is TGTGCCAGTAGTTGGGACATTCGGAGCTACAATGAGCAGTTCTTC. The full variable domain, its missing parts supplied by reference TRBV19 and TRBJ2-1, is DGGITQSPKYLFRKEGQNVTLSCEQNLNHDAMYWYRQDPGQGLRLIYYSQIVNDFQKGDIAEGYSVSREKKESFPLTVTSAQKNPTAFYLCASSWDIRSYNEQFFGPGTRLTVL.

This chain's CDR3 is CASSLWSSQETQYF. DNA for the CDR3: TGTGCCAGCAGCTTATGGTCTAGTCAAGAGACCCAGTACTTC. This sequence joins TRBV7-2 and TRBJ2-5; D call uncertain. The CDR3 extends over 14 amino acids. V lost 2 bases, J lost 2 bases, and 9 bases lay in between. Germline V CDR1 and CDR2: SGHTA, FQGNSA.

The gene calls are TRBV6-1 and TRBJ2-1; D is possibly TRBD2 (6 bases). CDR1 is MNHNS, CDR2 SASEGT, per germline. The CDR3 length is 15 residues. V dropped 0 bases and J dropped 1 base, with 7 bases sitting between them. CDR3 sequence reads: CASSEAGGSYNEQFF. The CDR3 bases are TGTGCCAGCAGTGAAGCGGGGGGTTCCTACAATGAGCAGTTCTTC.

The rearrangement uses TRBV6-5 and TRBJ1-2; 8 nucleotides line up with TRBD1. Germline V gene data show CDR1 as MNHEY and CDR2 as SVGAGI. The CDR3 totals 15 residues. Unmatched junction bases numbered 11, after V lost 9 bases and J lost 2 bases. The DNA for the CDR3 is TGTGCCAGTTCTAGACAGGGGACATTGAACTATGGCTACACCTTC. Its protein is CASSRQGTLNYGYTF.

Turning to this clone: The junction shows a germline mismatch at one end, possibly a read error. The DNA for the CDR3 is TGTGCTAGCAGCTTAGCGGCCGGGGGCACCGGGGAGCTGTTTTTT. This sequence encodes CASSLAAGGTGELFF. This chain uses TRBV7-7 with TRBJ2-2; D might be TRBD2 (6 bases). This CDR3 region has 15 residues. Germline CDR1 SSHAT, CDR2 FNYEAQ (reference sequence).

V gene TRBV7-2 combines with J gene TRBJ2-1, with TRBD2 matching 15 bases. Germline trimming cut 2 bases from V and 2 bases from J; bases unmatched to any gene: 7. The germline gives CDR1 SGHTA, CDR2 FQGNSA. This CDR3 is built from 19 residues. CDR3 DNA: TGTGCCAGCAGCTTAAGGGTGGGGACTAGCGGGAGGACCTACAATGAGCAGTTCTTC. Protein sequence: CASSLRVGTSGRTYNEQFF.

In DNA, the CDR3 is TGTGCCAGCAGTTTATTCGCCCCAGAACACAATCAGCCCCAGCATTTT. The encoded protein is CASSLFAPEHNQPQHF. The chain carries TRBV27 and TRBJ1-5; no reliable D call. The V end lost 1 base, the J end lost 3 bases, and 13 bases lay between the germline ends. CDR1 is MNHEY, CDR2 SMNVEV, per germline (reference sequence). The CDR3 loop spans 16 amino acids.

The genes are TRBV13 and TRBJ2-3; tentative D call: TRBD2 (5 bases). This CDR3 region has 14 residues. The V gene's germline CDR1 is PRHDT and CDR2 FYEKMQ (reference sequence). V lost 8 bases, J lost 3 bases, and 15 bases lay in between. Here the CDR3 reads CASPSGVGTDTQYF. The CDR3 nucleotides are TGTGCCAGCCCATCCGGGGTAGGGACAGATACGCAGTATTTT.

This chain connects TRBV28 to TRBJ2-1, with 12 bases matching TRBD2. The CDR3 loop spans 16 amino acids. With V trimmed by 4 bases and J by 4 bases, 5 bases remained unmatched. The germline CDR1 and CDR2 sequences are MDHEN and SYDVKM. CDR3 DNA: TGTGCCAGCAGTTCCTCCGGGACTAGCGGGTACAATGAGCAGTTCTTC. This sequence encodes CASSSSGTSGYNEQFF.

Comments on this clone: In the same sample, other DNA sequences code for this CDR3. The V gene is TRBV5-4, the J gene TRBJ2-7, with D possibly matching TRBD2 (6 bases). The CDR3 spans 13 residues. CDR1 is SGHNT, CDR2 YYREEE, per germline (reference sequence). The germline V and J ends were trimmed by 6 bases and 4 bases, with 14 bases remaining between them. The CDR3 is CASMVGGRYEQYF. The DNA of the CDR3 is TGTGCCAGCATGGTCGGGGGTCGATACGAGCAGTACTTC.

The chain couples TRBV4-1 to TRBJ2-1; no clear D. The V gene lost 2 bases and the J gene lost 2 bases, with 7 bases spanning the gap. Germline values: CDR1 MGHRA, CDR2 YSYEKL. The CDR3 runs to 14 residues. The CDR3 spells CASSQPVTYNEQFF. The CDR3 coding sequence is TGCGCCAGCAGCCAACCTGTTACCTACAATGAGCAGTTCTTC.

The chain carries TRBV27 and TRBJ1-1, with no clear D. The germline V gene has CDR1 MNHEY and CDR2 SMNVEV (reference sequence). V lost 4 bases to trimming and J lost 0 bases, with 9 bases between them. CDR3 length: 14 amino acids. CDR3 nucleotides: TGTGCCAGCAGTTATGGAGGAGTGAACACTGAAGCTTTCTTT. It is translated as CASSYGGVNTEAFF.